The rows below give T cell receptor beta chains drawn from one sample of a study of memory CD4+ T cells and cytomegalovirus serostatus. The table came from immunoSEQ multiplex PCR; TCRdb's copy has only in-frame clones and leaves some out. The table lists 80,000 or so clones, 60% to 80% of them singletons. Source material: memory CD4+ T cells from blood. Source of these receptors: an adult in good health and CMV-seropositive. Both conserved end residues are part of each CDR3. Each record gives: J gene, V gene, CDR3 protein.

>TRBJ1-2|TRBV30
CAWSDPDRVYGYTF
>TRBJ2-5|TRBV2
CASSEIQTQYF
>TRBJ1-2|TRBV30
CAWSEGLGYGYTF
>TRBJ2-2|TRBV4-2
CASSQVQLEVRGELFF
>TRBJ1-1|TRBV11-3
CASSPTAFTTEAFF
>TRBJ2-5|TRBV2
CASSRQAGVQETQYF
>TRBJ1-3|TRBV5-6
CASSLGHTNSGNTIYF
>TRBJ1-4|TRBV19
CASSGGEKLFF
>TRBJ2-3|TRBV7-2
CASSFDHSTDTQYF
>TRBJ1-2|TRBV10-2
CASSLDHYGYTF
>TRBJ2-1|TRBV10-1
CASSDGRTQGDNEQFF
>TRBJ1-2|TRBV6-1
CASSEGDRGLSFYGYTF
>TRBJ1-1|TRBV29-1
CSAAGQGITEAFF
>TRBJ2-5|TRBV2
CASSTKKARVQETQYF
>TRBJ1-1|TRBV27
CASSTQAGGGNTEAFF
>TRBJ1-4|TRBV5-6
CASSPYTGGLAEELFF
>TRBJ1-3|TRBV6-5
CASIPPSGNTIYF
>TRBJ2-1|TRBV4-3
CASSQEPSGFYNEQFF
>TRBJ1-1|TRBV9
CASSVAGTGRSEAFF
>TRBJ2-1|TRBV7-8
CASSLPRRISVYNEQFF
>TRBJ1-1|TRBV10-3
CAISVNPPQRAEAFF
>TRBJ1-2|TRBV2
CASRDRVLRGYTF
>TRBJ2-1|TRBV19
CASSPQTGNSYNEQFF
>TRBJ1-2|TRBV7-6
CASSPHPTTPPPGSF
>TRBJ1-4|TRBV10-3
CAIRGTGVREKLFF
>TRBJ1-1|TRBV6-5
CASSPRGDPTEAFF
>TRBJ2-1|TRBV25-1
CASSEYGGGDEQFF
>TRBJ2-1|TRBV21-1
CASSRAGGYNYNEQFF
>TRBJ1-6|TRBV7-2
CASSLDRGSPLHF
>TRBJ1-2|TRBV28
CASRGAGQGDYGYTF
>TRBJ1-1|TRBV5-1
CASSLDVGENTEAFF
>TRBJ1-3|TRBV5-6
CASSLDTVSGNTIYF
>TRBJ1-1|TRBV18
CASLPGPNTEAFF
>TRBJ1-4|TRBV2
CASRTQHSTNEKLFF
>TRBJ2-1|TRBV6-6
CASSYEGNYNEQFF
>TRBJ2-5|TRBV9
CASSVVAGGETQYF
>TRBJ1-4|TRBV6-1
CASRHWGEKLFF
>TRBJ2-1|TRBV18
CASSPRGGAYNEQFF
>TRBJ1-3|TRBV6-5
CASTPSLPGNTIYF